The 16 T cell receptor beta chains in this list originate from one sample, sequenced in a study of T cell changes during pregnancy in multiple sclerosis. TCRdb's copy holds only in-frame clones and misses some; the assay was immunoSEQ multiplex PCR. Of around 50,000 clones listed, 95% are singletons. Material: CD8+ T cells from peripheral blood mononuclear cells, obtained in the first trimester of pregnancy. The receptors originated from a female donor with multiple sclerosis, enrolled in a pregnancy study.

Concerning this clone itself: In the same sample, other DNA sequences code for this CDR3. The chain combines TRBV19 with TRBJ2-7; possible D gene TRBD2, 5 bases. Deletions cut 1 base from V and 1 base from J, with 8 bases between. Germline V gene sequence: CDR1 LNHDA, CDR2 SQIVND (reference sequence). This CDR3 is built from 14 residues. The CDR3 bases are TGTGCCAGTAGTATAGGGACGGGATCCTACGAGCAGTACTTC. This codes for CASSIGTGSYEQYF.

The chain carries TRBV5-1 and TRBJ2-3; a possible D gene is TRBD2 (6 bases). The CDR3 extends over 15 amino acids. V was pared by 4 bases and J by 5 bases, with 17 bases between. CDR1 is SGHRS and CDR2 is YFSETQ in the germline V gene. CDR3 DNA sequence: TGCGCCAGCAGCCGCCGGACTACCGCGGGAGATACGCAGTATTTT. This sequence encodes CASSRRTTAGDTQYF.

The chain combines TRBV4-3 with TRBJ2-7; the D gene is possibly TRBD1 (6 bases). The CDR3 is made up of 15 amino acids. The V end lost 1 base, the J end lost 0 bases, and 10 bases lay between the germline ends. Germline CDR1 LGHNA, CDR2 YSLEER. The DNA for the CDR3 is TGCGCCAGCAGCCAAGGCCGGGACACCTCCTACGAGCAGTACTTC. Its translation is CASSQGRDTSYEQYF.

V gene TRBV9 combines with J gene TRBJ1-1, with a possible D match to TRBD1 (5 bases). CDR1 and CDR2 from the germline V gene are SGDLS and YYNGEE. This CDR3 region has 14 residues. Deletions cut 3 bases from V and 1 base from J, with 10 bases between. The CDR3 protein is CASSEDISNTEAFF. Written as DNA, the CDR3 is TGTGCCAGCAGCGAGGACATTTCGAACACTGAAGCTTTCTTT.

The chain couples TRBV30 to TRBJ1-1; TRBD1 agrees at 7 bases. The germline V gene has CDR1 GTSNPN and CDR2 SVGIG (reference sequence). The V and J ends lost 3 bases and 6 bases, in that order; junction bases with no gene match: 19. The CDR3 contains 17 residues. DNA of the CDR3: TGTGCCTGGAGACCCCGGGACAGACCAAATTTGGACGCTGAAGCTTTCTTT. Translating it yields CAWRPRDRPNLDAEAFF.

This clone was detected only a few times. V and J are TRBV6-1 and TRBJ1-2; no definite D call. The germline V gene has CDR1 MNHNS and CDR2 SASEGT. This CDR3 spans 12 amino acids. Trimming pared 7 bases from V and 13 bases from J, leaving 19 bases between. CDR3 region: CASTQSPGITTF. The CDR3 DNA reads as TGTGCCAGCACTCAATCTCCCGGGATAACCACCTTC.

The genes are TRBV19 and TRBJ2-1; D is perhaps TRBD1 (6 bases). V was clipped by 5 bases and J by 8 bases, with 13 bases between them. This CDR3 has 13 amino acids. Germline V gene sequence: CDR1 LNHDA, CDR2 SQIVND (reference sequence). The CDR3 reads CASSPRTGYEQFF. Here the CDR3 DNA reads TGTGCCAGTAGTCCGAGAACAGGGTATGAGCAGTTCTTC.

This chain's CDR3 is CASSKKGARENVYNEQFF. The CDR3 DNA is TGTGCCAGCAGCAAAAAGGGGGCCAGGGAGAACGTATACAATGAGCAGTTCTTC. This chain connects TRBV21-1 to TRBJ2-1; TRBD1, the D gene given by the table, was not confirmed from the DNA. TRBV21-1 is labeled a pseudogene. The CDR3 totals 18 residues.

With regard to this clone: The identical CDR3 is also encoded by other nucleotide sequences in the sample. This chain uses TRBV6-1 with TRBJ2-7, with 12 bases identical to TRBD1. V lost 3 bases, J lost 0 bases, and 0 bases stayed unmatched. The germline gives CDR1 MNHNS, CDR2 SASEGT. The CDR3 length is 15 residues. The CDR3 coding sequence is TGTGCCAGCAGTGAGGGACAGGGGGCCTCCTACGAGCAGTACTTC. This codes for CASSEGQGASYEQYF.

V and J are TRBV13 and TRBJ2-3; 14 nucleotides line up with TRBD2. CDR1 and CDR2 from the germline V gene are PRHDT and FYEKMQ (reference sequence). Trimming cost V 6 bases and J 4 bases; bases outside gene matches: 9. The CDR3 has 17 amino acids. The CDR3 region is CASSPTSGRAAADTQYF. The DNA of the CDR3 is TGTGCCAGCAGTCCGACTAGCGGGAGGGCCGCGGCAGATACGCAGTATTTT.

The chain links TRBV2 to TRBJ2-3; possibly TRBD1 for D (5 bases). The CDR3 has 15 amino acids. CDR1 and CDR2 (germline): SNHLY, FYNNEI. The V gene lost 8 bases and the J gene lost 4 bases, with 19 bases spanning the gap. The CDR3 nucleotides are TGTGCCAGCCTCTCGCCTTCAGGGTGGTCAGATACGCAGTATTTT. It specifies CASLSPSGWSDTQYF.

The rearrangement uses TRBV9 and TRBJ2-1, with 14 bases aligning to TRBD2. Germline V lookup: CDR1 SGDLS, CDR2 YYNGEE. After removal of 0 bases from V and 6 bases from J, the junction contained 2 bases not matched to a gene. The CDR3 has 16 residues. CDR3 residues: CASSVEGLAGVNEQFF. The CDR3 DNA follows: TGTGCCAGCAGCGTAGAGGGACTAGCGGGAGTCAATGAGCAGTTCTTC.

The chain carries TRBV5-4 and TRBJ2-7; 8 nucleotides match TRBD2. The CDR3 runs 14 residues. V gave up 3 bases and J gave up 2 bases; unmatched junction bases: 4. CDR1 is SGHNT, CDR2 YYREEE, per germline (reference sequence). Here the CDR3 reads CASSSGLGTYEQYF. CDR3 DNA sequence: TGTGCCAGCAGCTCGGGACTAGGGACCTACGAGCAGTACTTC.

This chain joins TRBV4-2 and TRBJ1-4; TRBD1 matches 8 bases. With 1 base clipped from V and 4 bases from J, the junction kept 8 bases outside the gene matches. CDR1 and CDR2 from the germline V gene are LGHNA and YNFKEQ. The CDR3 is made up of 17 amino acids. Written as DNA, the CDR3 is TGTGCCAGCAGCCAAGTTGGGCCGGGACAGGATAATGAAAAACTGTTTTTT. Encoded protein: CASSQVGPGQDNEKLFF.

CDR3 sequence (DNA): TGCGCCAGCAGCCAATTTGCCGGGACTAGCTACGAGCAGTACTTC. As protein: CASSQFAGTSYEQYF. V gene TRBV4-3 combines with J gene TRBJ2-7, with TRBD2 matching over 8 bases. Germline lookup yields CDR1 LGHNA and CDR2 YSLEER. CDR3 length equals 15 residues. J gave up 3 bases and V 2 bases, and 6 bases lay outside the gene matches.

The chain links TRBV9 to TRBJ1-1, with 8 bases identical to TRBD1. Germline trimming cut 3 bases from V and 1 base from J; bases unmatched to any gene: 5. This CDR3 has 15 residues. Germline loops: CDR1 SGDLS, CDR2 YYNGEE. CDR3 protein: CASSARQGKNTEAFF. The CDR3 nucleotides are TGTGCCAGCAGCGCTAGACAGGGGAAGAACACTGAAGCTTTCTTT.